These 13 T cell receptor beta chains share one sample of origin, sequenced in a study of post-analysis software for immune sequencing data. Their cognate antigens are unknown. Study-level findings and limits: Patients carried four or five TRBV segments more frequently than controls did, and TRBV5-6, TRBV5-1 and TRBV20-1 were among them.

The TCR beta cDNA libraries contained unique molecular identifiers. TCRdb re-derived calls from the PCR reads in MiXCR, one entry per CDR3 protein. The sample yields more than 350,000 distinct CDR3 sequences, about 39% seen once. The sample consisted of blood. These TCRs come from a girl aged 2-10 years with multiple sclerosis.

This rearrangement joins TRBV6-2 or TRBV6-3 to TRBJ1-5; a possible D gene is TRBD1 (6 bases). The CDR3 contains 15 residues. Germline V lookup: CDR1 MNHEY, CDR2 SVGEGT. Between the trimmed V and J ends, which lost 7 bases and 2 bases, there was a span of 15 bases. The DNA for the CDR3 is TGTGCCAGCAAGGGGGGCAACCTCCGCAATCAGCCCCAGCATTTT. It translates to CASKGGNLRNQPQHF.

In this sample, this clonotype turned up a few times. The CDR3 DNA sequence: TGCGCCAGCAGCTTGTCCAGAGCAGATACGCAGTATTTT. It encodes CASSLSRADTQYF. This rearrangement joins TRBV5-1 to TRBJ2-3; D not resolved. CDR1 is SGHRS, CDR2 YFSETQ, per germline. This CDR3 is built from 13 residues. Trimming removed 1 base at V and 4 bases at J, with 7 bases between.

The chain joins TRBV10-3 to TRBJ1-1; D is perhaps TRBD1 (5 bases). The length of the CDR3 is 13 residues. Germline lookup yields CDR1 ENHRY and CDR2 SYGVKD. Trimming took 8 bases from V and 1 from J, leaving 11 bases between them. DNA of the CDR3: TGTGCCATCGGGGGAGGGTGGAACACTGAAGCTTTCTTT. It encodes CAIGGGWNTEAFF.

The chain uses TRBV12-3 or TRBV12-4 and TRBJ1-1; 7 bases align to TRBD1. This CDR3 is built from 16 residues. J was trimmed by 1 base and V by 0 bases; bases with no gene match: 5. The CDR3 bases are TGTGCCAGCAGTTTAGCGGCGACAGGGTGGAACACTGAAGCTTTCTTT. Amino acid sequence: CASSLAATGWNTEAFF.

The rearrangement joins TRBV27 to TRBJ1-5, with a tentative D call TRBD1 (6 bases). The CDR3 spans 14 residues. Between the trimmed V and J ends, which lost 3 bases and 4 bases, there was a span of 10 bases. Germline V gives CDR1 MNHEY, CDR2 SMNVEV (reference sequence). Here the CDR3 reads CASSFSGENQPQHF. The CDR3 DNA sequence: TGTGCCAGCAGTTTTTCAGGGGAGAATCAGCCCCAGCATTTT.

The V and J genes are TRBV4-1 and TRBJ2-4, with D perhaps matching TRBD1 (5 bases). V was cut by 0 bases and J by 8 bases, with 11 bases left in between. Germline V CDR1 and CDR2: MGHRA, YSYEKL. CDR3 length equals 14 residues. For the CDR3, the DNA is TGCGCCAGCAGCCAAGACAGGGTATCGGACATTCAGTACTTC. Protein sequence: CASSQDRVSDIQYF.

In DNA form, the CDR3 reads TGTGCCAGCAGCTTAAGGTCCCCCGGCTCCTACGAGCAGTACTTC. This codes for CASSLRSPGSYEQYF. This rearrangement joins TRBV7-2 to TRBJ2-7; no definite D call. From germline, CDR1 is SGHTA and CDR2 FQGNSA. V gave up 2 bases and J gave up 0 bases, with 11 bases separating them. There are 15 residues in the CDR3.

This clonotype came up a few times. J is TRBJ2-1 and V is TRBV29-1, with a weak D call TRBD1 (5 bases). Germline V gives CDR1 SQVTM, CDR2 ANQGSEA. This CDR3 comprises 17 residues. The V and J ends lost 6 bases and 6 bases respectively, with 27 bases between them. The chain's CDR3 is CSVGPDFTGRQGNEQFF. The CDR3 DNA reads as TGCAGCGTAGGACCAGACTTCACGGGCCGGCAGGGCAATGAGCAGTTCTTC.

Concerning this clonotype itself: The junction departs from germline at one end; a sequencing error may be responsible. The chain is built from TRBV6-5 and TRBJ2-4; weak D call: TRBD2 (6 bases). CDR1 is MNHEY, CDR2 SVGAGI, per germline. The CDR3 spans 15 residues. CDR3 sequence reads: CAGSYGLSEGDIQYF. CDR3 nucleotides: TGTGCCGGCAGTTACGGGCTCTCGGAGGGAGACATTCAGTACTTC.

The rearrangement joins TRBV29-1 to TRBJ2-5; 7 nucleotides agree with TRBD1. Trimming took 3 bases from V and 5 from J; bases not matched to a gene: 6. The CDR3 has 13 residues. Per germline, CDR1 SQVTM and CDR2 ANQGSEA. The CDR3 nucleotides read TGCAGCGTTGACACAGGGGTCCGGGAGACCCAGTACTTC. Translated, it gives CSVDTGVRETQYF.

This chain uses TRBV20-1 with TRBJ2-7; possible D gene TRBD1, 5 bases. The J call may be mistaken, given a closer DNA end match to TRBJ2-5. The germline CDR1 and CDR2 sequences are DFQATT and SNEGSKA (reference sequence). The CDR3 loop spans 12 amino acids. CDR3 amino acids: CSARDGAETQYF. Written as DNA, the CDR3 is TGCAGTGCTAGAGATGGGGCTGAGACCCAGTACTTC.

This clonotype has only a few counts. The chain couples TRBV29-1 to TRBJ1-2; 7 nucleotides agree with TRBD1. The junction had 8 bases not matched to a gene; V was cut back by 4 bases and J by 6 bases. This CDR3 is 13 amino acids long. The V gene's germline CDR1 is SQVTM and CDR2 ANQGSEA. The CDR3 region has the DNA TGCAGCGTTGGAAACAGGGGTGGGGATGGCTACACCTTC. Translation: CSVGNRGGDGYTF. Complete variable domain (other parts from reference TRBV29-1 and TRBJ1-2): SAVISQKPSRDICQRGTSLTIQCQVDSQVTMMFWYRQQPGQSLTLIATANQGSEATYESGFVIDKFPISRPNLTFSTLTVSNMSPEDSSIYLCSVGNRGGDGYTFGSGTRLTVV.

This clonotype was found a few times. The chain uses TRBV20-1 and TRBJ2-5, with a weak D call TRBD2 (5 bases). CDR3 length equals 12 residues. CDR1 is DFQATT, CDR2 SNEGSKA, per germline (reference sequence). The ends were cut back, 3 bases at V and 1 base at J, with 6 bases in the middle. CDR3 residues: CSAREAQETQYF. CDR3 sequence (DNA): TGCAGTGCTAGGGAGGCCCAAGAGACCCAGTACTTC.